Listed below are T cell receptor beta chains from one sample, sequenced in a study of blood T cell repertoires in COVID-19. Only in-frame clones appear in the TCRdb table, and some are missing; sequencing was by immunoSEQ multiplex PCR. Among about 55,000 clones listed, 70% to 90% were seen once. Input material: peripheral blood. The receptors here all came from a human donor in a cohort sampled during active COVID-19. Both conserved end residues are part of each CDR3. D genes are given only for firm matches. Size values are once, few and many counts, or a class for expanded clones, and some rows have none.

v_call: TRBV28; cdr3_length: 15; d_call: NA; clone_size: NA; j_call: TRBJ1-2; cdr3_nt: TGTGCCAGCAGTTTATGGGAGGATCTTAACTATGGCTACACCTTC; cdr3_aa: CASSLWEDLNYGYTF
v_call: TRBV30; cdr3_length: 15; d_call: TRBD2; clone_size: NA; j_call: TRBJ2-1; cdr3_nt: TGTGCCTGGAGTGGGGTAGCGGGAGGGCTTGATGAGCAGTTCTTC; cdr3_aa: CAWSGVAGGLDEQFF
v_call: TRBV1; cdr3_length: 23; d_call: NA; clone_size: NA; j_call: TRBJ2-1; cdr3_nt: TGCACCAGCAGCCAAGATCTAAGTGCGGGACAGGGGAAAAAAGCCCCAGATTGGAATGAGCAGTTCTTC; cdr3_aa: CTSSQDLSAGQGKKAPDWNEQFF
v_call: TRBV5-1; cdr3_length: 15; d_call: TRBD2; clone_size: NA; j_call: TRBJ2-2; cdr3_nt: TGCGCCAGCAGCCAGACTAGCGGGAAGGCCGGGGAGCTGTTTTTT; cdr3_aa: CASSQTSGKAGELFF
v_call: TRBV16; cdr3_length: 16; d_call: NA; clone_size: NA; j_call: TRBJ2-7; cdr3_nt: TGTGCCAGCAGCCAATCGGGGCAGGGGCACCCACGGGAGCAGTACTTC; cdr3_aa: CASSQSGQGHPREQYF
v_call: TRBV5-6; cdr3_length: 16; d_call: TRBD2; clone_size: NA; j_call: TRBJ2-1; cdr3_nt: TGTGCCAGCAGCTTAAGACCTAGCGGGAGTATCAATGAGCAGTTCTTC; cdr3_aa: CASSLRPSGSINEQFF
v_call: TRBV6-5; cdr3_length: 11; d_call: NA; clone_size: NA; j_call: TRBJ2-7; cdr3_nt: TGTGCCAGCAGTTCCATTTACGAGCAGTACTTC; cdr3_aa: CASSSIYEQYF
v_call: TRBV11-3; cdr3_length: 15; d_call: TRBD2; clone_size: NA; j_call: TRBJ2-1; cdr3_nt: TGTGCCAGCAGCCCGGGACTAGCGGGATTGAGTGAGCAGTTCTTC; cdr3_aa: CASSPGLAGLSEQFF
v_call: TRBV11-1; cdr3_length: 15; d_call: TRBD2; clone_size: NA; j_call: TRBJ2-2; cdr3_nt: TGTGCCAGCGCGGGCCTAGCGGGAGGGCCCGGGGAGCTGTTTTTT; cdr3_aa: CASAGLAGGPGELFF
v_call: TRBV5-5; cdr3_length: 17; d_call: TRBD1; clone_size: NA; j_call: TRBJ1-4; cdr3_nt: TGTGCCAGCAGCATCGGGACAGGGGGCCGACAAGGTGAAAAACTGTTTTTT; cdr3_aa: CASSIGTGGRQGEKLFF
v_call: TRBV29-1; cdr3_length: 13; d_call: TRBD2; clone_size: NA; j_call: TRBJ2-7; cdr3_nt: TGCAGCATGATTCTAGCGGGAGTAACCGAGCAGTACTTC; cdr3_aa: CSMILAGVTEQYF
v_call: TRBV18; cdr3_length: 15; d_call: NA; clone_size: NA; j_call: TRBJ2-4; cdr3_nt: TGTGCCAGCTCACCACGGGCAGGGGAGTTGGGCATTCAGTACTTC; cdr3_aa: CASSPRAGELGIQYF
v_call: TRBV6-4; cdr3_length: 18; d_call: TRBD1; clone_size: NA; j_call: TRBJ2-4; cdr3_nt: TGTGCCAGCAGGGGGGGACAGGGGGACCGTCTAGCCAAAAACATTCAGTACTTC; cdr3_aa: CASRGGQGDRLAKNIQYF
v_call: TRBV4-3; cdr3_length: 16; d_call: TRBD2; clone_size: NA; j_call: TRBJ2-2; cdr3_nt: TGCGCCAGCAGCCAAGCGATAGCGGGAGGGCCCGGGGAGCTGTTTTTT; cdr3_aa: CASSQAIAGGPGELFF
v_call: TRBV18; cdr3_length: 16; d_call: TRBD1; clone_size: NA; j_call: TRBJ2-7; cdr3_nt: TGTGCCAGCTCACCACGACCGGGACAGGGAAACTACGAGCAGTACTTC; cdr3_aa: CASSPRPGQGNYEQYF
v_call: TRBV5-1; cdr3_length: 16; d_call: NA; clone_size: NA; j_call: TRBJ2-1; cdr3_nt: TGCGCCAGCAGCTCCCTAGCGAGAGGGTCGGGCCTCGAGCAGTTCTTC; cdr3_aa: CASSSLARGSGLEQFF
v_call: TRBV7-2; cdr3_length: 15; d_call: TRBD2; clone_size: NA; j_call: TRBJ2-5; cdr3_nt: TGTGCCAGCAGTTACACTAGCGGAGGGAGGGAGACCCAGTACTTC; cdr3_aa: CASSYTSGGRETQYF
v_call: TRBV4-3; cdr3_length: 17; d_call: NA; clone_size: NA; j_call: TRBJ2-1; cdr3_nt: TGCGCCAGCAGCCAAGGCCCCCCCAGCGGCTTCTACAATGAGCAGTTCTTC; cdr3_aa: CASSQGPPSGFYNEQFF
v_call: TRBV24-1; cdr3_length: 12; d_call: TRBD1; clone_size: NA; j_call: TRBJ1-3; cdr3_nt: TGTGCACCCGACCAGGGGGGCAACACCATATATTTT; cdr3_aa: CAPDQGGNTIYF
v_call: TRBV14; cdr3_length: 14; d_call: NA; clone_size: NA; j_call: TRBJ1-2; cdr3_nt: TGTGCCAGCAGCCAAGTCCCGGGTCCCTATGGCTACACCTTC; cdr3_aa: CASSQVPGPYGYTF
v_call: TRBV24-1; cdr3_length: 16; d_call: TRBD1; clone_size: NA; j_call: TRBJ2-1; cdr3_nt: TGTGCCACCATAGGCAGGGGGCGTGGGCTGGACGATGAGCAGTTCTTC; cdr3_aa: CATIGRGRGLDDEQFF
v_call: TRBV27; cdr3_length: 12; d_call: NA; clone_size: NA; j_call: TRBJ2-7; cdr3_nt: TGTGCCAGCAGTCCCCTCGGGAACGAGCAGTACTTC; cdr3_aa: CASSPLGNEQYF
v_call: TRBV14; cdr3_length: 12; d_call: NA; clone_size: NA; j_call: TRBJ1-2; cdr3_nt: TGTGCCACCGAAGGGGGAAACTATGGCTACACCTTC; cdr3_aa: CATEGGNYGYTF
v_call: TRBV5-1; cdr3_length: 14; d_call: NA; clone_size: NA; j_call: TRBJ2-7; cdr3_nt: TGCGCCAGCAGCTTGACAGGTTGGTCCTCGCTGCAGTACTTC; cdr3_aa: CASSLTGWSSLQYF
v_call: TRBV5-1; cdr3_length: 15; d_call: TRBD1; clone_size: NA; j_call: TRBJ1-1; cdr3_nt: TGCGCCAGTACCTATACCGGGACAGCTAACACTGAAGCTTTCTTT; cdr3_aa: CASTYTGTANTEAFF
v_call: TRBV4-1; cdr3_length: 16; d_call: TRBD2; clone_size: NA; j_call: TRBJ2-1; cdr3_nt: TGCGCCAGCAGCCAAGTATCTAGCGGGAGGTACAATGAGCAGTTCTTC; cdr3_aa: CASSQVSSGRYNEQFF
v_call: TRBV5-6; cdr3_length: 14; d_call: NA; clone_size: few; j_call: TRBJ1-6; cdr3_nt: TGTGCCAGCAGCCCGGGCGGGGGGAATTCACCCCTCCACTTT; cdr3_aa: CASSPGGGNSPLHF
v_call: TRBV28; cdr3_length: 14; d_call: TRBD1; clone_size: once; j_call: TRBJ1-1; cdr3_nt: TGTGCCAGCAGTTGGACAGGGCAGCACACTGAAGCTTTCTTT; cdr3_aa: CASSWTGQHTEAFF
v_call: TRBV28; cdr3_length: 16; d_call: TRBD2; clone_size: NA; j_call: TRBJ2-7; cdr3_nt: TGTGCCAGCAGTTTAACGCTAGCGGGAGCCGTGTACGAGCAGTACTTC; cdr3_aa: CASSLTLAGAVYEQYF
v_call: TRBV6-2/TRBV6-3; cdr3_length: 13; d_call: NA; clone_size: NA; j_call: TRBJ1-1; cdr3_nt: TGTGCCAGCAGTTACTTATACACCACTGAAGCTTTCTTT; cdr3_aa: CASSYLYTTEAFF
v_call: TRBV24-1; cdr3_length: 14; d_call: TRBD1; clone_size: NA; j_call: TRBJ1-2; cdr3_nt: TGTGCCACCAGTGACTGGACAGGGGACTATGGCTACACCTTC; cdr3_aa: CATSDWTGDYGYTF
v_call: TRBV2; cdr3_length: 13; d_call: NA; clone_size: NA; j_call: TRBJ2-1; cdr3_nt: TGTGCCAGCAGTCCACCCGCCAGCGAGTTTCGGTTCTTC; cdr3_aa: CASSPPASEFRFF
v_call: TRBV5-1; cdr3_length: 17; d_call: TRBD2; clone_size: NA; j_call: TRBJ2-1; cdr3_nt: TGCGCCAGCAGCCCGTCCGGGACTAGCGGGAGTTTTAATGAGCAGTTCTTC; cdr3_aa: CASSPSGTSGSFNEQFF
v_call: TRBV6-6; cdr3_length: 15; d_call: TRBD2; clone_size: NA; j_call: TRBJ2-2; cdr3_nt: TGTGCCAGCACCGTAGCGGGAGAGTACACCGGGGAGCTGTTTTTT; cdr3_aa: CASTVAGEYTGELFF
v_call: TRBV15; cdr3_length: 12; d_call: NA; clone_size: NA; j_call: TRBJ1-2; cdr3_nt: TGTGCCACCAGCAGAGATATCTATGGCTACACCTTC; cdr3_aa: CATSRDIYGYTF
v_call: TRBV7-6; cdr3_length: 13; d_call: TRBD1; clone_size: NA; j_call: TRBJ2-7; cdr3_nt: TGTGCCAGCAGCTTGGACAGGGGAGGCGAGCAGTACTTC; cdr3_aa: CASSLDRGGEQYF
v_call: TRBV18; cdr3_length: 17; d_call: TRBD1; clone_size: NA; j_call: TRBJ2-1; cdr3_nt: TGTGCCAGCTCACCCTCGGGACAGGGCCCGACTTACAATGAGCAGTTCTTC; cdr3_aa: CASSPSGQGPTYNEQFF
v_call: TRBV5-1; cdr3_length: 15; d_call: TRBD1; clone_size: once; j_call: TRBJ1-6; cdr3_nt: TGCGCCAGCAGCTTGGGGGACAGTTATAATTCACCCCTCCACTTT; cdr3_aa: CASSLGDSYNSPLHF
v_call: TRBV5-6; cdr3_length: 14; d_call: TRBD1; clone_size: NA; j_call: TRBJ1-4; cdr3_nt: TGTGCCAGCAGCTTGACAGGGGTCTTCGAAAAACTGTTTTTT; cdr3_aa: CASSLTGVFEKLFF
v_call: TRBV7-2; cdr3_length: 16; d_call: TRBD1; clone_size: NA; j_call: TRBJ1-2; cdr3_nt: TGTGCCAGCAGCTTAGGGGCAGGGACAGCTAACTATGGCTACACCTTC; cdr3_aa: CASSLGAGTANYGYTF
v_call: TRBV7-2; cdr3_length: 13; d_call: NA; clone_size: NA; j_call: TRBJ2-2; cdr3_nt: TGTGCCAGCAGCCTCAGGGCGACCGGGGAGCTGTTTTTT; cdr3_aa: CASSLRATGELFF
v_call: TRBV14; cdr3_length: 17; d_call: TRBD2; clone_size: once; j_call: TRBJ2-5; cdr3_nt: TGTGCCAGCAGCCAACGAACCCTAGCGGGAGGGAGGGAGACCCAGTACTTC; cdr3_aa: CASSQRTLAGGRETQYF
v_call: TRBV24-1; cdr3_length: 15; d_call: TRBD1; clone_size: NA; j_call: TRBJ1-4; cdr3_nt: TGTGCCACCAGTGATGCCCGGGACAGTGGGGAAAAACTGTTTTTT; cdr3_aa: CATSDARDSGEKLFF
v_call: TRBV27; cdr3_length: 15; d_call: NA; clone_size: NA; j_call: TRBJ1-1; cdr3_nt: TGTGCCAGCAGTTTCAACAACAGGGCGGGTACTGAAGCTTTCTTT; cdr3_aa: CASSFNNRAGTEAFF
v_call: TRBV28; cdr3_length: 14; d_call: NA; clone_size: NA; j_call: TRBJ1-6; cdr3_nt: TGTGCCAGCAGTTTCCGCTCCTATAATTCACCCCTCCACTTT; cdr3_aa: CASSFRSYNSPLHF
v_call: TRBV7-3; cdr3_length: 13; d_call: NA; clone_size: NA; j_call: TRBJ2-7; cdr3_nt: TGTGCCAGCAGCCGCGACAGTGGCTACGAGCAGTACTTC; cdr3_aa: CASSRDSGYEQYF
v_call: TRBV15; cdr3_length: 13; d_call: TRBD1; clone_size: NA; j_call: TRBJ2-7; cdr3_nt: TGTGCCACCAGCAGAGTAGTTGGGGACAGTCTGGACTTC; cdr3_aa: CATSRVVGDSLDF
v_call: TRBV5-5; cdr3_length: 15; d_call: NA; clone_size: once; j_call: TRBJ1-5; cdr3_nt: TGTGCCAGCAGCTTGGCAGGTCAGGGTGTAGAGCCCCAGCATTTT; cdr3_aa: CASSLAGQGVEPQHF
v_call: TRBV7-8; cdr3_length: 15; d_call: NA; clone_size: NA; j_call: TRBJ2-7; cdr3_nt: TGTGCCAGCAGCTTAGGGACGGGAGCAGCCTACGAGCAGTACTTC; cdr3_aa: CASSLGTGAAYEQYF
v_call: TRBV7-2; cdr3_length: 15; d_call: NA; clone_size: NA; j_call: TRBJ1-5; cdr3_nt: TGTGCCAGCAGCTTAGTGGGCTATAGCAATCAGCCCCAGCATTTT; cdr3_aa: CASSLVGYSNQPQHF
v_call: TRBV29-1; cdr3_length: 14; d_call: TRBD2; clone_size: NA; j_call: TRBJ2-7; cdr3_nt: TGCAGCGCCGCAAGCGCAGCGGGAAGCTACGAGCAGTACTTC; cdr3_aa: CSAASAAGSYEQYF
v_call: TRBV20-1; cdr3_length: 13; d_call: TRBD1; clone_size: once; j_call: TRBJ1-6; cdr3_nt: TGCAGTGCTAGTGGGACAGCTAATTCACCCCTCCACTTT; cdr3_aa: CSASGTANSPLHF
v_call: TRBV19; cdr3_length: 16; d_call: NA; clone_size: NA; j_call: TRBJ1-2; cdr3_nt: TGTGCCAGTACCCTAAACTACGGGGGGGCGATTGGCGGCTACACCTTC; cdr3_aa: CASTLNYGGAIGGYTF
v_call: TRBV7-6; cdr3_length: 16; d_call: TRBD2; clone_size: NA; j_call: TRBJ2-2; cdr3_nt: TGTGCCAGCAGCCCTCTGACTAGCGGGAGCACCGGGGAGCTGTTTTTT; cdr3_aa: CASSPLTSGSTGELFF